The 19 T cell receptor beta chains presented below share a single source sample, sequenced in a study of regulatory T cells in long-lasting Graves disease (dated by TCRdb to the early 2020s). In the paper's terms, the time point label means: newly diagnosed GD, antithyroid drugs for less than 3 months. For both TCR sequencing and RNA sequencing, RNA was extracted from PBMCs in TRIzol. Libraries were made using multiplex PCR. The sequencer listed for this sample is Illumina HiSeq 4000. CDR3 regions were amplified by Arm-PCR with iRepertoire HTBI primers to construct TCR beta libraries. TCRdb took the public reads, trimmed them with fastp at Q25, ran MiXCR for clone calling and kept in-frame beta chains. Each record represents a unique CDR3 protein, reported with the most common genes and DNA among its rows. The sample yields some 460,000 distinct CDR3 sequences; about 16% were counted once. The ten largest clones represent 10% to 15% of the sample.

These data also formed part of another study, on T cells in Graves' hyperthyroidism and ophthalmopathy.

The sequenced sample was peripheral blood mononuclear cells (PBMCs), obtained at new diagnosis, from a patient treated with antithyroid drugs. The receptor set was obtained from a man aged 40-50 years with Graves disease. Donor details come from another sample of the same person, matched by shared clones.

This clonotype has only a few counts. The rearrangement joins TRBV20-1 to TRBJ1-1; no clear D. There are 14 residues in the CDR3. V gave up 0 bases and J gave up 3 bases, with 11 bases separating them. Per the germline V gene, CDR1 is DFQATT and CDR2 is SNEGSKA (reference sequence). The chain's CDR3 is CSARDPNRDTEAFF. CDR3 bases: TGCAGTGCTAGAGATCCGAATAGGGACACTGAAGCTTTCTTT.

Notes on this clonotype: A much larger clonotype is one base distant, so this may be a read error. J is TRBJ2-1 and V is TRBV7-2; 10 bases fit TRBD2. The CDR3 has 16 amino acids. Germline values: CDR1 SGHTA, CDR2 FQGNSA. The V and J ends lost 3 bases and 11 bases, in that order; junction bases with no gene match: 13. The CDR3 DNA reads TGTGCCAGCAGCTTCCAGCGGGAGGGCCGGAGGGATAAGCAGTTCTTC. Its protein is CASSFQREGRRDKQFF.

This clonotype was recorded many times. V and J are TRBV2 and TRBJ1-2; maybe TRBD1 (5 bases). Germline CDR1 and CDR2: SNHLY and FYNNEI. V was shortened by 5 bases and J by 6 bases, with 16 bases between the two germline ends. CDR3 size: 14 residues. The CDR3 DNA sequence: TGTGCCAGCAGTTCCGGGACGGTGGGCGATGGCTACACCTTC. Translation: CASSSGTVGDGYTF.

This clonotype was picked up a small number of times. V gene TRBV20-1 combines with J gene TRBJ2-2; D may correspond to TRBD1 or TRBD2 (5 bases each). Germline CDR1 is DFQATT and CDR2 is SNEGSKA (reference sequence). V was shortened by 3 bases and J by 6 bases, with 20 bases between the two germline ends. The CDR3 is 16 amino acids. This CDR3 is CSASNLFGGAAGELFF. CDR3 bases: TGCAGTGCTAGCAACCTATTTGGGGGAGCGGCCGGGGAGCTGTTTTTT.

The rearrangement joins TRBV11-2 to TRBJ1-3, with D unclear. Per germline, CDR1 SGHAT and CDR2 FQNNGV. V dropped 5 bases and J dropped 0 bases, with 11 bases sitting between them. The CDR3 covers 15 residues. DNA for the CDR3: TGTGCCAGCAGCCTTTTTAAGCCCTCTGGAAACACCATATATTTT. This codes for CASSLFKPSGNTIYF. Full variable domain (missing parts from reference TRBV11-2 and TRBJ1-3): EAGVAQSPRYKIIEKRQSVAFWCNPISGHATLYWYQQILGQGPKLLIQFQNNGVVDDSQLPKDRFSAERLKGVDSTLKIQPAKLEDSAVYLCASSLFKPSGNTIYFGEGSWLTVV.

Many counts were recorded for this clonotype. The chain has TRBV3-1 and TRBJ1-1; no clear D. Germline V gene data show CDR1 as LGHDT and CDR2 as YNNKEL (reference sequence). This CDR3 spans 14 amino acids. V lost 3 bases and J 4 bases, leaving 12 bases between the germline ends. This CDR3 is CASSQTDGRTEAFF. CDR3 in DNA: TGTGCCAGCAGCCAGACGGACGGCCGCACTGAAGCTTTCTTT.

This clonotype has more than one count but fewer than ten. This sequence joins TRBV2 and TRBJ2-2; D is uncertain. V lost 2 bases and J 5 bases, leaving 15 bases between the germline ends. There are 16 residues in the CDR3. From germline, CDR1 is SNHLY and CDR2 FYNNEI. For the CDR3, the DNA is TGTGCCAGCAGTGAAATCTCTACAGTCTTTACCGGGGAGCTGTTTTTT. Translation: CASSEISTVFTGELFF.

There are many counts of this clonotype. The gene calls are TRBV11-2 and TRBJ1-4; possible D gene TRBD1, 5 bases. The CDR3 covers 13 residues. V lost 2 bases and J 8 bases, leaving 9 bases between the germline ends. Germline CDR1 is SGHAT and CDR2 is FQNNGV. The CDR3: CASSLSRGEKLFF. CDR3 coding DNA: TGTGCCAGCAGCTTATCTCGGGGGGAAAAACTGTTTTTT.

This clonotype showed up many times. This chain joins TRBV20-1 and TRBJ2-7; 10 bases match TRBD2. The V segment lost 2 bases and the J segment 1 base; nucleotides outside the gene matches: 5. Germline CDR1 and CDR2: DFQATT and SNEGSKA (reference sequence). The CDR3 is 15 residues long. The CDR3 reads CSARSPSGSSYEQYF. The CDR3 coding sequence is TGCAGTGCTAGAAGTCCTAGCGGGAGTTCCTACGAGCAGTACTTC.

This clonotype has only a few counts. The DNA for the CDR3 is TGCGCCAGCAGCTTGGGGCCACAGGGGGCAGAGACCGGGGAGCTGTTTTTT. Translating it yields CASSLGPQGAETGELFF. The V gene is TRBV5-1, the J gene TRBJ2-2; 9 bases are shared with TRBD1. Germline V CDR1 and CDR2: SGHRS, YFSETQ. The CDR3 extends over 17 amino acids. V gave up 0 bases and J gave up 5 bases; unmatched junction bases: 8.

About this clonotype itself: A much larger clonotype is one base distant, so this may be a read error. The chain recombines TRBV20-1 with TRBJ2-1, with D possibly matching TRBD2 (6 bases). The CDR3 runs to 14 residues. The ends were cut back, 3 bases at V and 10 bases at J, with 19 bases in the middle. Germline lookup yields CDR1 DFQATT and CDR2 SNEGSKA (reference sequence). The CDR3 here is CSARGGLATYEQFF. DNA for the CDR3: TGCAGTGCTAGGGGGGGATTGGCGACCTACGAGCAGTTCTTC.

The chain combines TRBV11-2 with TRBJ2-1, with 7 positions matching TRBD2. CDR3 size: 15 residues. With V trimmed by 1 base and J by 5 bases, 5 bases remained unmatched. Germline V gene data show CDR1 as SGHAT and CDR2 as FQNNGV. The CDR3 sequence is CASSLVASGNNEQFF. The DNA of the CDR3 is TGTGCCAGCAGCTTAGTGGCTAGCGGTAACAATGAGCAGTTCTTC.

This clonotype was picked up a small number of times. The CDR3 region has the DNA TGTGCCAGCAAGGGGGGACAGGGGGTCTATGGCTACACCTTC. Translating gives CASKGGQGVYGYTF. The chain carries TRBV6-1 and TRBJ1-2; 11 bases are a match to TRBD1. Looked up from germline, CDR1 is MNHNS and CDR2 is SASEGT. This CDR3 has 14 residues. With 7 bases clipped from V and 4 bases from J, the junction kept 5 bases outside the gene matches.

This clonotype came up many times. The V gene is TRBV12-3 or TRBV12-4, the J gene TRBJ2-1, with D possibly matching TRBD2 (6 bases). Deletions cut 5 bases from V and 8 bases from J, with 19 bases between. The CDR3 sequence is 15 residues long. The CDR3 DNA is TGTGCCAGCAGTAATCCGGGACTGCCTCTCGATGAGCAGTTCTTC. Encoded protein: CASSNPGLPLDEQFF.

The CDR3 is CASSLARKPQHF. CDR3 nucleotides: TGTGCCAGCAGTTTGGCGAGGAAGCCCCAGCATTTT. V and J are TRBV28 and TRBJ1-5, with D unclear. Germline V gene sequence: CDR1 MDHEN, CDR2 SYDVKM. There are 12 residues in the CDR3. V lost 3 bases and J 8 bases, leaving 8 bases between the germline ends.

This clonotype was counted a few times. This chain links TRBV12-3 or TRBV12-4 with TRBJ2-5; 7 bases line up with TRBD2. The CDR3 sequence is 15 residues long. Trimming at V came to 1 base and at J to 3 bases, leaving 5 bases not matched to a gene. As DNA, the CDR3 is TGTGCCAGCAGTTTAGGCGGGGGAGCAGAAGAGACCCAGTACTTC. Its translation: CASSLGGGAEETQYF.

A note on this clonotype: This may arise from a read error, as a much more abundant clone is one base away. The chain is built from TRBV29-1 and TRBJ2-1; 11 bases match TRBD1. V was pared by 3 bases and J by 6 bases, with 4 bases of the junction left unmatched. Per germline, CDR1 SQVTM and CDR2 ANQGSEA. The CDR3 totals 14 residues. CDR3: CSVERGTGGNEQFF. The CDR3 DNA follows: TGCAGCGTTGAGAGGGGGACAGGGGGCAATGAGCAGTTCTTC.

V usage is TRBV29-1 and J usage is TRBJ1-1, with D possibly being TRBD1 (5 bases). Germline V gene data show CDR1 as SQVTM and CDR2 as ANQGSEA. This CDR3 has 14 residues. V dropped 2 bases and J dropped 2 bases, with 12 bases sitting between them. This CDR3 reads CSVETPRANTEAFF. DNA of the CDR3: TGCAGCGTTGAAACTCCCAGGGCTAACACTGAAGCTTTCTTT.

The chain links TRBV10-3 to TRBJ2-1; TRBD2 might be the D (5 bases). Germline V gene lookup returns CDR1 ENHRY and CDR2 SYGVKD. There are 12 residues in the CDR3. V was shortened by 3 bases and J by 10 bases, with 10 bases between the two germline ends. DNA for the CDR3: TGTGCCATCAGTGAAGGAGAGCGGGAGCAGTTCTTC. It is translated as CAISEGEREQFF.